This passage covers 9 T cell receptor beta chains from one sample sequenced in a study of radiotherapy plus CTLA-4 blockade in lung cancer. The assay was immunoSEQ multiplex PCR, and TCRdb's table has in-frame clones only and misses some. The sample lists 110,000 or so clones, nearly 80% seen once, with roughly 5.2% in the top ten. Sequencing used peripheral blood, obtained from a patient treated with radiotherapy plus ipilimumab. The receptors come from a human donor with non-small cell lung cancer who had a partial response to radiotherapy plus ipilimumab.

This clone was detected a few times. J is TRBJ2-3 and V is TRBV11-3, with 7 nucleotides matching TRBD1. J gave up 2 bases and V 1 base, and 3 bases lay outside the gene matches. The CDR3 length is 15 residues. Germline V gene lookup returns CDR1 SGHNT and CDR2 YENEEA. The CDR3 DNA reads as TGTGCCAGCAGCTTAGGGGACAGACTCACAGATACGCAGTATTTT. It yields the protein CASSLGDRLTDTQYF.

The chain has TRBV5-1 and TRBJ2-7; no definite D call. V lost 2 bases and J 2 bases, leaving 5 bases between the germline ends. The length of the CDR3 is 12 residues. CDR1 SGHRS and CDR2 YFSETQ come from the germline V gene. Here the CDR3 DNA reads TGCGCCAGCAGCTTCACGGCCTACGAGCAGTACTTC. Its translation is CASSFTAYEQYF. Together with reference TRBV5-1 and TRBJ2-7, the CDR3 gives the full variable domain: KAGVTQTPRYLIKTRGQQVTLSCSPISGHRSVSWYQQTPGQGLQFLFEYFSETQRNKGNFPGRFSGRQFSNSRSEMNVSTLELGDSALYLCASSFTAYEQYFGPGTRLTVT.

In DNA form, the CDR3 reads TGTGCCAGCAGTGCTCACAGCTCGAACACTGAAGCTTTCTTT. Its translation: CASSAHSSNTEAFF. The chain employs TRBV25-1 and TRBJ1-1; D is unresolved. The CDR3 contains 14 residues. V was cut by 4 bases and J by 1 base, with 10 bases left in between. The germline V gene has CDR1 MGHDK and CDR2 SYGVNS.

Points on this clone: At one end, the junction sequence differs from germline, possibly due to a read error. The chain uses TRBV7-7 and TRBJ2-5; tentatively, D is TRBD2 (5 bases). Per germline, CDR1 SSHAT and CDR2 FNYEAQ (reference sequence). The CDR3 consists of 15 residues. This CDR3 is CASSLLAGFQETQYF. The CDR3, as DNA: TGTGCTAGCAGCTTGTTGGCGGGTTTCCAAGAGACCCAGTACTTC.

To note about this clone: Germline and junction disagree at one end, which may indicate a read error. The chain employs TRBV7-7 and TRBJ2-1; TRBD2 matches 7 bases. The CDR3 is 13 residues long. The V gene's germline CDR1 is SSHAT and CDR2 FNYEAQ (reference sequence). Here the CDR3 DNA reads TGTGCTAGCAGCGGGACTAACTACAATGAGCAGTTCTTC. This codes for CASSGTNYNEQFF.

The chain couples TRBV28 to TRBJ2-7; D is perhaps TRBD1 (6 bases). The CDR3 covers 15 residues. Trimming stripped 5 bases from V and 4 bases from J, with 18 bases between. Per germline, CDR1 MDHEN and CDR2 SYDVKM. The CDR3 coding sequence is TGTGCCAGCAGTACCCGACAGGTGGTTTTATACGAGCAGTACGTC. Residues: CASSTRQVVLYEQYV.

This clone was counted between two and nine times. The V gene is TRBV5-5, the J gene TRBJ2-3; tentative D call: TRBD1 (5 bases). The V end was cut by 0 bases, the J end by 0 bases, with 8 bases between. CDR3 length equals 15 residues. The V gene's germline CDR1 is SGHKS and CDR2 YYEKEE (reference sequence). This CDR3 is CASSLAGQSTDTQYF. The CDR3 bases are TGTGCCAGCAGCTTGGCAGGACAAAGCACAGATACGCAGTATTTT.

As regards this clone: Other DNA variants within this sample encode the same CDR3. V is TRBV28 and J is TRBJ2-3, with D unclear. The V and J ends lost 3 bases and 6 bases respectively, with 4 bases between them. The CDR3 is made up of 11 amino acids. CDR1 and CDR2 from the germline V gene are MDHEN and SYDVKM. The CDR3 protein is CASSLRDTQYF. CDR3 nucleotides: TGTGCCAGCAGTTTGAGGGATACGCAGTATTTT.

This clone was picked up one time. The chain recombines TRBV7-9 with TRBJ2-7, with D perhaps matching TRBD1 or TRBD2 (5 bases each). The CDR3 contains 12 residues. Trimming pared 3 bases from V and 7 bases from J, leaving 10 bases between. In germline, CDR1 is SEHNR, CDR2 FQNEAQ (reference sequence). The CDR3 here is CASSFEWGEQYV. The DNA for the CDR3 is TGTGCCAGCAGCTTCGAGTGGGGGGAGCAGTACGTC.